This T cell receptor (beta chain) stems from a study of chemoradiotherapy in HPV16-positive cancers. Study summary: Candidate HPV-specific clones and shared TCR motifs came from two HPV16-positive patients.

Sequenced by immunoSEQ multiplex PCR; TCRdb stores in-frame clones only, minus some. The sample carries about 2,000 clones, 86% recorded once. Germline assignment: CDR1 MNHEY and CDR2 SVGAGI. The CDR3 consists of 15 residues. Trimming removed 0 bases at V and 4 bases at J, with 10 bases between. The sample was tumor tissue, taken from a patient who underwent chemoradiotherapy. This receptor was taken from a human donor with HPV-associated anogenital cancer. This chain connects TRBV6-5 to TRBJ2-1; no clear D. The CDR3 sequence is CASSYSRLTYNEQFF. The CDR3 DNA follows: TGTGCCAGCAGTTACTCGAGACTGACGTACAATGAGCAGTTCTTC.